The rows below give T cell receptor beta chains drawn from one sample of a study of shared T cell receptors in the human thymus. The data were produced by immunoSEQ multiplex PCR, yet TCRdb's version contains in-frame clones alone and is incomplete. The table has about 660,000 clones, around 87% seen once; the top ten hold over 0.008%. The sample was also linked to a second study, of human thymus T cells.

Sequencing was performed on thymocytes. These receptors were taken from a boy in the first two years of life with a congenital heart defect. The CDR3 runs from the conserved cysteine through the conserved F or W. D genes are given only for firm matches. Expanded clones get a size class; other rows say once, few or many, or leave the size out.

clone size	D gene	CDR3 length	J gene	V gene	CDR3 DNA	CDR3 protein
NA	TRBD1	16	TRBJ2-5	TRBV28	TGTGCCAGCAGTTTCCACAGGGGGTCCGGCCAAGAGACCCAGTACTTC	CASSFHRGSGQETQYF
NA	NA	15	TRBJ1-3	TRBV7-9	TGTGCCAGCTCTCAGGGGTTCCTCTCTGGAAACACCATATATTTT	CASSQGFLSGNTIYF
NA	NA	16	TRBJ2-1	TRBV28	TGTGCCACCATTCTGCGGACTGAAAGCTCCTACAATGAGCAGTTCTTC	CATILRTESSYNEQFF
NA	TRBD1	14	TRBJ1-2	TRBV6-5	TGTGCCAGCAGATCCGACAGGGGACTGGCTGGCTACACCTTC	CASRSDRGLAGYTF
NA	TRBD2	16	TRBJ2-2	TRBV4-2	TGTGCCAGCGGGCGGACTAGCGGGAGTTGGGGCGGGGAGCTGTTTTTT	CASGRTSGSWGGELFF
NA	TRBD1	13	TRBJ2-7	TRBV4-1	TGCGCCAGCAGACCGGACAGGGGCTACGAGCAGTACTTC	CASRPDRGYEQYF
NA	NA	19	TRBJ1-1	TRBV28	TGTGCCAGCAGTTGGGGCCAGGTGGGGCGCCCCCTGAGGAACACTGAAGCTTTCTTT	CASSWGQVGRPLRNTEAFF
few	TRBD2	19	TRBJ2-3	TRBV15	TGTGCCACCAGCAGAGCGGAAGCAGGGAGGGCTTTAACCACAGATACGCAGTATTTT	CATSRAEAGRALTTDTQYF
NA	NA	16	TRBJ2-1	TRBV30	TGTGCCTGGAGCTTAGCGGACTCAAACTCCTACAATGAGCAGTTCTTC	CAWSLADSNSYNEQFF
NA	TRBD1	16	TRBJ2-7	TRBV14	TGTGCCAGCAGCCAACCCCAGGGTGGGACAGCCTACGAGCAGTACTTC	CASSQPQGGTAYEQYF
once	NA	16	TRBJ1-5	TRBV7-2	TGTGCCAGCAGCTTAGTGGGGGCGGAGGGCAATCAGCCCCAGCATTTT	CASSLVGAEGNQPQHF
NA	NA	18	TRBJ2-5	TRBV10-3	TGTGCCATCAGTGAGTACCCGCGCCGCGGGTTAGTGCAAGAGACCCAGTACTTC	CAISEYPRRGLVQETQYF
few	NA	13	TRBJ2-7	TRBV4-2	TGTGCCAGCAGCCAAGTAGAGAATCACGAGCAGTACTTC	CASSQVENHEQYF
once	NA	14	TRBJ2-4	TRBV7-9	TGTGCCAGCAGCTTAAGGGGTGGGAAAAACATTCAGTACTTC	CASSLRGGKNIQYF
few	TRBD1	14	TRBJ2-7	TRBV7-6	TGTGCCAGCAGCTGGGGACAGCACTCCTACGAGCAGTACTTC	CASSWGQHSYEQYF
NA	TRBD2	16	TRBJ2-1	TRBV28	TGTGCCAGCAGCCCCACTAGCGGGAGGAGCTCGGGTGAACAGTTCTTC	CASSPTSGRSSGEQFF
NA	NA	13	TRBJ2-7	TRBV11-2	TGTGCCAGCAGGGTACAAAACTCCTACGAGCAGTACTTC	CASRVQNSYEQYF
NA	NA	15	TRBJ1-1	TRBV7-9	TGTGCCAGCAGCAAAGGGGTCCGCATGAACACTGAAGCTTTCTTT	CASSKGVRMNTEAFF
NA	NA	14	TRBJ2-2	TRBV5-5	TGTGCCAGCAGCCCTAGGACTACACTCGGGGAGCTGTTTTTT	CASSPRTTLGELFF
once	NA	14	TRBJ1-1	TRBV6-1	TGTGCCAGCAGTGGCGGGCTCTGGAACACTGAAGCTTTCTTT	CASSGGLWNTEAFF
NA	NA	12	TRBJ2-1	TRBV7-9	TGTGCCAGCAGCCCCCAGGTCGATGAGCAGTTCTTC	CASSPQVDEQFF
NA	TRBD2	16	TRBJ2-7	TRBV7-9	TGTGCCAGCAGCCAGGGGACTAGCGGGAGTGCGGGCGAGCAGTACTTC	CASSQGTSGSAGEQYF
NA	TRBD2	14	TRBJ2-2	TRBV5-1	TGCGCCAGCAGCCTTAGCGGGAGCACCGGGGAGCTGTTTTTT	CASSLSGSTGELFF
NA	TRBD2	15	TRBJ2-2	TRBV5-6	TGTGCCAGCAGCTTGGCGAGGACTAGCCCCGGGGAGCTGTTTTTT	CASSLARTSPGELFF
NA	TRBD1	14	TRBJ1-2	TRBV4-3	TGCGCCAGCAGCCAAGATCGTACAGGGGGAGACTACACCTTC	CASSQDRTGGDYTF
NA	NA	15	TRBJ1-4	TRBV5-8	TGTGCCAGCAGCTTGGTTCTACCAACTAATGAAGAACTATTTTTT	CASSLVLPTNEELFF
NA	TRBD2	17	TRBJ2-1	TRBV2	TGTGCCAGCAGTGAAGGCCTAGCGGGAAGAATCTACAATGAGCAGTTCTTC	CASSEGLAGRIYNEQFF
once	TRBD2	19	TRBJ2-1	TRBV11-1	TGTGCCAGCAGCTTAGGGAGACTAGCGGGAGCTGACGCCTACAATGAGCAGTTCTTC	CASSLGRLAGADAYNEQFF
NA	NA	18	TRBJ2-3	TRBV7-2	TGTGCCAGCAGCTTAGCCACTGAGCGGCATAGGTACACAGATACGCAGTATTTT	CASSLATERHRYTDTQYF
few	NA	18	TRBJ2-2	TRBV12-2	TGTGCAAGTCGCGTCGGGACTAGCGGGAGGGCCGACACCGGGGAGCTGTTTTTT	CASRVGTSGRADTGELFF
once	TRBD2	21	TRBJ2-7	TRBV12-5	TGTGCTAGTGGTTTGATTACCCCCCCGAACTACGACGCCGGGAGGGGGAGAGAGCAGTACTTC	CASGLITPPNYDAGRGREQYF